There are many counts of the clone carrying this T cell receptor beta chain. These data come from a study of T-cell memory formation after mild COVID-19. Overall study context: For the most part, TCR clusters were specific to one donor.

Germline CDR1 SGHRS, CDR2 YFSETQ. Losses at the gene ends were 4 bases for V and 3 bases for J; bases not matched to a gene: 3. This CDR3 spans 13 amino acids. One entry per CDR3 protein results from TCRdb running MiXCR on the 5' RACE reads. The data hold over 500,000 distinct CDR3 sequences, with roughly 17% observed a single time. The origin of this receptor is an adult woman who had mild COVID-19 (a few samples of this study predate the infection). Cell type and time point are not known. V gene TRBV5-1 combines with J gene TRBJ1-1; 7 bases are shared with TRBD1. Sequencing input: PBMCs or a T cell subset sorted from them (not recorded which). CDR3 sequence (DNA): TGCGCCAGCAGCCCCAGGGGGGACACTGAAGCTTTCTTT. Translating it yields CASSPRGDTEAFF.